These 5 T cell receptor beta chains were sequenced from one sample in a study of shared clonotypes between healthy human individuals. Clones were sequenced by immunoSEQ multiplex PCR, and TCRdb holds only the in-frame ones, with some missing. Of more than 400,000 clones listed, roughly 80% are singletons. What was sequenced was PBMCs. Source of these receptors: a woman in her thirties or forties in good health. Some clones in this sample may be carry-over from other donors' samples.

In the case of this clone: With a far larger clone one base away, a read error is the likely cause. Other nucleotide sequences from this sample produce the same CDR3. The chain carries TRBV27 and TRBJ2-6; D call uncertain. The CDR3 is 17 amino acids. The germline gives CDR1 MNHEY, CDR2 SMNVEV (reference sequence). As DNA, the CDR3 is TGCGCCAGCAGTTTAACCGGCCCCAGCAGTGGGGCCAACGTCCTGACTTTC. It encodes CASSLTGPSSGANVLTF.

In regard to this clone: This sequence is one base from a far larger clone and is likely a read error. Because the CDR3 is missing its conserved closing phenylalanine or tryptophan, this is likely a read error. The V gene is TRBV30, the J gene TRBJ2-2; tentatively, D is TRBD1 (5 bases). This CDR3 contains 13 residues. From germline, CDR1 is GTSNPN and CDR2 SVGIG (reference sequence). V lost 3 bases and J lost 3, with 8 bases in between. DNA of the CDR3: TGTGCCTGGAGGGCAGGGCACACCGGGGAGCTGTTTCTT. It codes for CAWRAGHTGELFL.

A word on this clone: A read error is the likely source, as a far larger clone sits one nucleotide away. The V call is TRBV30, the J call TRBJ1-5, with D possibly TRBD1 on 5 matching bases. CDR1 GTSNPN and CDR2 SVGIG come from the germline V gene (reference sequence). The CDR3 runs to 15 residues. The CDR3 spells CAWRDGGGRNQHQHF. CDR3 nucleotides: TGTGCCTGGAGGGACGGGGGGGGAAGGAATCAGCACCAGCATTTT.

The chain employs TRBV28 and TRBJ1-4; no clear D. Germline CDR1 is MDHEN and CDR2 is SYDVKM. Trimming pared 5 bases from V and 8 bases from J, leaving 15 bases between. The CDR3 loop spans 14 amino acids. The CDR3, as DNA: TGTGCCAGCAGTCGGACTCAGAATGCGGAAAAACTGTTTTTT. This gives the protein CASSRTQNAEKLFF. Using reference TRBV28 and TRBJ1-4 for the parts outside the CDR3, the full variable domain is DVKVTQSSRYLVKRTGEKVFLECVQDMDHENMFWYRQDPGLGLRLIYFSYDVKMKEKGDIPEGYSVSREKKERFSLILESASTNQTSMYLCASSRTQNAEKLFFGSGTQLSVL.

A note on this clone: It differs at one base from a far larger clone, so likely a read error. The chain uses TRBV28 and TRBJ1-1; D unresolved. With 4 bases removed from V and 2 bases from J, the gap between germline ends came to 14 bases. The V gene's germline CDR1 is MDHEN and CDR2 SYDVKM. This CDR3 has 15 amino acids. CDR3 amino acids: CASSSPCGFNTEAFF. The DNA for the CDR3 is TGTGCCAGCAGTTCTCCATGCGGGTTTAACACTGAAGCTTTCTTT.